This is a list of T cell receptor beta chains from one sample in a study of T-cell memory formation after mild COVID-19. TCRdb redid the calling of the 5' RACE reads with MiXCR, one entry per CDR3 protein. The table shows approximately 300,000 distinct CDR3 sequences, with 8% to 9% occurring only once. Sequenced: PBMCs or a T cell subset sorted from them (not recorded which). These receptors originate from a man between 18 and 29 years old who had mild COVID-19 (a few samples of this study predate the infection). Cell type and time point are not known. Both conserved end residues are part of each CDR3. Each record gives: clone size, J gene, D gene, V gene, CDR3 protein, CDR3 DNA. The D gene is left open where the match is weak. The size entry is marked missing in some rows and otherwise reads once, few, many or a size class.

many	TRBJ2-7	TRBD1	TRBV15	CATSGTVTYEQYF	TGTGCCACCTCCGGGACAGTAACCTACGAGCAGTACTTC
few	TRBJ1-4	NA	TRBV28	CASSFRHGGAIVDEKLFF	TGTGCCAGCAGTTTCCGCCACGGGGGGGCAATCGTCGATGAAAAACTGTTTTTT
NA	TRBJ2-7	NA	TRBV6-2/TRBV6-3	CASSYEVTDYEQYF	TGTGCCAGCAGTTACGAGGTAACTGACTACGAGCAGTACTTC
many	TRBJ2-6	NA	TRBV7-3	CASSLTFSGANVLTF	TGTGCCAGCAGCTTAACTTTCTCTGGGGCCAACGTCCTGACTTTC
NA	TRBJ2-3	NA	TRBV20-1	CSARRTATDTQYF	TGCAGTGCTAGAAGGACTGCCACAGATACGCAGTATTTT
NA	TRBJ2-1	NA	TRBV6-1	CASTDSLRGFF	TGTGCCAGCACTGACAGCTTGCGTGGGTTCTTC
NA	TRBJ2-5	TRBD2	TRBV11-2	CASSLSILAGGRVETQYF	TGTGCCAGCAGCTTATCTATACTAGCGGGGGGCCGGGTAGAGACCCAGTACTTC
many	TRBJ1-5	TRBD1	TRBV20-1	CSAAGQGFGQPQHF	TGCAGTGCTGCCGGACAGGGGTTCGGACAGCCCCAGCATTTT
NA	TRBJ1-2	TRBD1	TRBV6-6	CASSARGGQLGGYTF	TGTGCCAGCAGTGCACGAGGGGGCCAGTTGGGTGGCTACACCTTC
NA	TRBJ1-3	NA	TRBV5-1	CASSPLDSYSGNTIYF	TGCGCCAGCAGCCCCCTAGACAGCTACTCTGGAAACACCATATATTTT
NA	TRBJ1-5	NA	TRBV20-1	CSATFRMSNQPQHF	TGCAGTGCCACGTTTAGGATGAGCAATCAGCCCCAGCATTTT
NA	TRBJ2-3	NA	TRBV20-1	CSAPDPPSATQYF	TGCAGTGCCCCCGACCCCCCGTCAGCTACGCAGTATTTT
NA	TRBJ2-2	NA	TRBV7-2	CASSLGARATGELFF	TGTGCCAGCAGCTTAGGGGCCAGGGCCACCGGGGAGCTGTTTTTT
few	TRBJ1-4	NA	TRBV12-3/TRBV12-4	CASSFGQPNEKLFF	TGTGCCAGCAGTTTTGGACAGCCTAATGAAAAACTGTTTTTT
few	TRBJ2-1	NA	TRBV5-1	CASSLVRPYNEQFF	TGCGCCAGCAGCTTGGTGAGGCCTTACAATGAGCAGTTCTTC
NA	TRBJ1-1	NA	TRBV5-1	CASSLGNSRPIEAFF	TGCGCCAGCAGCCTGGGAAATTCCCGACCTATTGAAGCTTTCTTT
many	TRBJ2-5	TRBD2	TRBV12-3/TRBV12-4	CARTDPGLVAIKTQYF	TGTGCCAGAACAGACCCCGGACTAGTAGCGATAAAGACCCAGTACTTC
few	TRBJ1-1	TRBD1	TRBV25-1	CASSPQLGTGTPDTEAFF	TGTGCCAGCAGTCCTCAGCTGGGGACAGGGACCCCGGACACTGAAGCTTTCTTT
NA	TRBJ2-6	TRBD1	TRBV4-2	CASSQDGNRGSGANVLTF	TGTGCCAGCAGCCAAGATGGGAACAGGGGAAGTGGGGCCAACGTCCTGACTTTC
many	TRBJ2-7	NA	TRBV10-1	CASSESGQVQSGQYF	TGCGCCAGCAGTGAGTCTGGGCAGGTCCAATCTGGGCAGTACTTC
NA	TRBJ1-1	TRBD1	TRBV6-2/TRBV6-3	CASRDHRGRRTEAFF	TGTGCCAGCAGGGATCACAGGGGACGCCGCACTGAAGCTTTCTTT
few	TRBJ1-2	NA	TRBV6-1	CASSADSALGYGYTF	TGTGCCAGCAGTGCAGACAGCGCCTTAGGCTATGGCTACACCTTC
NA	TRBJ2-3	NA	TRBV5-1	CASSLNGDPQATQYF	TGCGCCAGCAGCTTGAACGGGGACCCACAGGCTACGCAGTATTTT
few	TRBJ2-7	NA	TRBV4-1	CASSRTRGSKDEQYF	TGCGCCAGCAGCCGGACTCGGGGGAGTAAGGACGAGCAGTACTTC
NA	TRBJ1-2	NA	TRBV12-3/TRBV12-4	CASEQGRGGYTF	TGTGCCAGCGAACAGGGTCGGGGTGGCTACACCTTC
once	TRBJ2-2	NA	TRBV6-1	CASIPPATGELFF	TGTGCCAGCATTCCCCCGGCCACCGGGGAGCTGTTTTTT
NA	TRBJ2-7	NA	TRBV18	CASSPSDATYEQYF	TGTGCCAGCTCACCTTCCGATGCTACCTACGAGCAGTACTTC
NA	TRBJ2-5	NA	TRBV18	CASSLRRDGTQETQYF	TGTGCCAGCTCACTTAGACGGGACGGGACCCAGGAGACCCAGTACTTC
NA	TRBJ1-1	TRBD1	TRBV11-2	CASRPGQGSPEAFF	TGTGCCAGCAGACCGGGACAGGGGTCCCCTGAAGCTTTCTTT
NA	TRBJ1-1	NA	TRBV11-2	CASSSLTEAFF	TGTGCCAGCAGCTCATTGACTGAAGCTTTCTTT
NA	TRBJ1-1	NA	TRBV6-5	CASRKTGRRSEAFF	TGTGCCAGCAGAAAAACAGGGAGAAGGTCTGAAGCTTTCTTT
few	TRBJ1-2	TRBD1	TRBV11-2	CASEIDRGVHGYTF	TGTGCCAGCGAAATTGACAGGGGAGTGCATGGCTACACCTTC
NA	TRBJ1-1	NA	TRBV6-2/TRBV6-3	CASSYPRGAFF	TGTGCCAGCAGTTACCCGAGAGGGGCTTTCTTT
few	TRBJ2-3	NA	TRBV29-1	CSVEAYPSTDTQYF	TGCAGCGTTGAGGCATACCCTAGCACAGATACGCAGTATTTT
NA	TRBJ2-5	TRBD2	TRBV15	CATSRWAGGPETQYF	TGTGCCACCAGCAGGTGGGCGGGGGGCCCGGAGACCCAGTACTTC
many	TRBJ2-5	TRBD2	TRBV18	CASSPKAYVVAGKETQYF	TGTGCCAGCTCACCGAAGGCCTACGTGGTAGCGGGGAAAGAGACCCAGTACTTC
many	TRBJ2-3	NA	TRBV7-9	CASNSGQIADTQYF	TGTGCCAGCAATTCCGGGCAGATAGCAGATACGCAGTATTTT
few	TRBJ1-4	NA	TRBV11-2	CASSLEGGAGVFF	TGTGCCAGCAGCTTAGAGGGCGGAGCAGGGGTATTTTTT
NA	TRBJ1-2	TRBD1	TRBV12-3/TRBV12-4	CASRPTGTDYGYTF	TGTGCCAGCAGACCAACCGGGACAGACTATGGCTACACCTTC
NA	TRBJ2-5	NA	TRBV7-9	CASSSTGTAAETQYF	TGTGCCAGCAGCTCTACCGGGACGGCAGCAGAGACCCAGTACTTC
medium-sized	TRBJ1-2	TRBD1	TRBV4-1	CASSRDRGDGYTF	TGCGCCAGCAGCCGCGACAGGGGTGACGGCTACACCTTC
NA	TRBJ1-1	NA	TRBV27	CASSLSSGPTVAFF	TGTGCCAGCAGTTTATCATCGGGCCCAACTGTAGCTTTCTTT
many	TRBJ2-1	TRBD2	TRBV4-3	CASSQLTTSGGAGEQFF	TGCGCCAGCAGCCAACTCACTACTAGCGGGGGGGCAGGCGAGCAGTTCTTC
NA	TRBJ1-5	TRBD1	TRBV6-2/TRBV6-3	CASRDSREYSNQPQHF	TGTGCCAGCCGGGACAGTCGGGAGTATAGCAATCAGCCCCAGCATTTT
NA	TRBJ2-3	NA	TRBV5-1	CASSLGGVVPDTQYF	TGCGCCAGCAGCTTGGGCGGGGTGGTCCCAGATACGCAGTATTTT
few	TRBJ2-1	NA	TRBV7-9	CASSLPGGALGVDEQFF	TGTGCCAGCAGCTTACCCGGAGGGGCGCTGGGCGTGGATGAGCAGTTCTTC
few	TRBJ2-7	TRBD2	TRBV5-4	CASSSQRGGREQYF	TGTGCCAGCAGCTCCCAGCGGGGGGGCCGGGAGCAGTACTTC
NA	TRBJ2-5	NA	TRBV5-1	CASSLFAGAETQYF	TGCGCCAGCAGCCTCTTCGCGGGGGCAGAGACCCAGTACTTC
few	TRBJ2-2	TRBD1	TRBV7-9	CASADRAYTGELFF	TGTGCCAGCGCGGACAGGGCCTACACCGGGGAGCTGTTTTTT
NA	TRBJ2-3	TRBD2	TRBV28	CASSLSGGGDTQYF	TGTGCCAGCAGTTTATCGGGGGGTGGAGATACGCAGTATTTT
few	TRBJ1-3	NA	TRBV3-1	CASSQEHLSGAGGNTIYF	TGTGCCAGCAGCCAAGAACATCTTTCAGGGGCGGGCGGAAACACCATATATTTT
NA	TRBJ1-3	NA	TRBV12-3/TRBV12-4	CASSSAFGNTIYF	TGTGCCAGCAGCTCTGCGTTTGGAAACACCATATATTTT
many	TRBJ1-1	NA	TRBV5-1	CASSPSTFGEAFF	TGCGCCAGCAGCCCCTCGACTTTTGGTGAAGCTTTCTTT
many	TRBJ1-2	NA	TRBV6-1	CASSGRDPLYGYTF	TGTGCCAGCAGTGGACGGGATCCCCTCTATGGCTACACCTTC
NA	TRBJ2-2	NA	TRBV4-3	CASSQVGQNTGELFF	TGCGCCAGCAGCCAAGTGGGACAAAACACCGGGGAGCTGTTTTTT
few	TRBJ2-1	TRBD2	TRBV9	CASRASGGGHNEQFF	TGTGCCAGCAGAGCTAGCGGGGGGGGCCACAATGAGCAGTTCTTC
many	TRBJ1-1	NA	TRBV6-5	CASSLALQGISTTEAFF	TGTGCCAGCAGTCTGGCCCTTCAGGGGATCTCGACCACTGAAGCTTTCTTT
many	TRBJ2-5	TRBD1	TRBV20-1	CSAGQGARETQYF	TGCAGTGCTGGACAGGGGGCTAGGGAGACCCAGTACTTC
few	TRBJ2-1	TRBD2	TRBV7-9	CASSLGLAGGQFF	TGTGCCAGCAGCTTAGGACTAGCGGGGGGGCAGTTCTTC